Below are 23 T cell receptor beta chains sequenced from a single sample in a study of shared clonotypes between healthy human individuals. The data were produced by immunoSEQ multiplex PCR, yet TCRdb's version contains in-frame clones alone and is incomplete. The table includes about 460,000 clones, approximately 71% detected once. Material for sequencing was PBMCs. These receptors all stem from a woman between 40 and 55 years old in good health. Some clones in this sample may be carry-over from other donors' samples.

As for this clone: A far larger clone is off by one base, so a read error is likely. CDR3 in amino acids: CASSRRTGSGNTIYF. Written as DNA, the CDR3 is TGTGCCAGCAGCCGACGAACAGGGTCAGGAAACACCATATATTTT. V gene TRBV7-9 combines with J gene TRBJ1-3, with TRBD1 as a possible D gene (6 bases). Looked up from germline, CDR1 is SEHNR and CDR2 is FQNEAQ (reference sequence). V dropped 5 bases and J dropped 4 bases, with 15 bases sitting between them. This CDR3 is built from 15 residues.

V usage is TRBV28 and J usage is TRBJ2-5; D call uncertain. V dropped 2 bases and J dropped 7 bases, with 11 bases sitting between them. CDR1 MDHEN and CDR2 SYDVKM come from the germline V gene. CDR3 size: 13 residues. The CDR3 DNA reads TGTGCCAGCAGTTTAGGACCGGCCGGGACCCAGTACTTC. Amino acid sequence: CASSLGPAGTQYF. Using reference TRBV28 and TRBJ2-5 for the parts outside the CDR3, the full variable domain is DVKVTQSSRYLVKRTGEKVFLECVQDMDHENMFWYRQDPGLGLRLIYFSYDVKMKEKGDIPEGYSVSREKKERFSLILESASTNQTSMYLCASSLGPAGTQYFGPGTRLLVL.

The J gene is TRBJ1-1, the V gene TRBV9; TRBD1 aligns across 11 bases. This CDR3 contains 14 residues. CDR1 and CDR2 from the germline V gene are SGDLS and YYNGEE. Trimming cost V 4 bases and J 5 bases; bases outside gene matches: 4. CDR3 sequence: CASSPGTGGTEAFF. The DNA for the CDR3 is TGTGCCAGCAGCCCCGGGACAGGGGGAACTGAAGCTTTCTTT.

CDR3 protein: CASSIPGGNQPQHF. The DNA of the CDR3 is TGTGCCAGTAGTATCCCGGGAGGCAATCAGCCCCAGCATTTT. The chain has TRBV19 and TRBJ1-5; no firm D call. V shed 3 bases and J shed 2 bases, with 8 bases lying between them. Germline V gene lookup returns CDR1 LNHDA and CDR2 SQIVND (reference sequence). This CDR3 is 14 amino acids long.

This clone occurred a few times. The rearrangement links TRBV7-2 to TRBJ2-1, with 8 bases lining up with TRBD1. Germline assignment: CDR1 SGHTA and CDR2 FQGNSA. CDR3 length equals 15 residues. The junction had 5 bases not matched to a gene; V was cut back by 4 bases and J by 3 bases. CDR3 loop: CASSSDRGHYNEQFF. CDR3 nucleotide sequence: TGTGCCAGCAGCTCCGACAGGGGACACTACAATGAGCAGTTCTTC.

Concerning this clone: A read error is likely here: a far larger clone is one base away. The J gene is TRBJ1-4, the V gene TRBV7-2, with 8 bases lining up with TRBD1. The CDR3 contains 15 residues. Germline loops: CDR1 SGHTA, CDR2 FQGNSA. After removal of 5 bases from V and 10 bases from J, the junction contained 12 bases not matched to a gene. CDR3: CASSPRSGQGGKLFF. For the CDR3, the DNA is TGTGCCAGCAGCCCCAGATCCGGACAGGGCGGAAAACTGTTTTTT.

The chain carries TRBV11-2 and TRBJ2-7; possible D gene TRBD1, 5 bases. The CDR3 covers 15 residues. V gave up 5 bases and J gave up 2 bases, with 16 bases separating them. Germline CDR1 SGHAT, CDR2 FQNNGV. For the CDR3, the DNA is TGTGCCAGCAGCCTCCGACAGCCGGGTCCCTACGAGCAGTACTTC. It yields the protein CASSLRQPGPYEQYF.

The chain carries TRBV5-1 and TRBJ2-7, with TRBD1 matching over 8 bases. V was clipped by 4 bases and J by 0 bases; unmatched bases: 6. The V gene's germline CDR1 is SGHRS and CDR2 YFSETQ. CDR3 length: 15 amino acids. Here the CDR3 DNA reads TGCGCCAGCAGCAGAACCGGGACAGGCTCCTACGAGCAGTACTTC. Its protein is CASSRTGTGSYEQYF.

This clone was observed a handful of times. The chain is built from TRBV2 and TRBJ1-3; the D gene is possibly TRBD1 (5 bases). The CDR3 totals 12 residues. V lost 11 bases, J lost 3 bases, and 11 bases lay in between. Germline V gene lookup returns CDR1 SNHLY and CDR2 FYNNEI. The CDR3: CAARGVGNTIYF. Written as DNA, the CDR3 is TGTGCCGCCCGGGGGGTTGGAAACACCATATATTTT.

The rearrangement joins TRBV7-9 to TRBJ1-1; D is possibly TRBD1 (5 bases). Trimming took off 6 bases at V and 5 bases at J, with 16 bases between the two ends. The CDR3 length is 14 residues. Germline V gene sequence: CDR1 SEHNR, CDR2 FQNEAQ (reference sequence). Written as DNA, the CDR3 is TGTGCCAGCAGGGGGCAGGGACTGGAAACTGAAGCTTTCTTT. This gives the protein CASRGQGLETEAFF.

The chain has TRBV6-5 and TRBJ2-3; 7 bases fit TRBD1. There are 16 residues in the CDR3. Germline V gene lookup returns CDR1 MNHEY and CDR2 SVGAGI. V lost 2 bases, J lost 1 base, and 6 bases stayed unmatched. The CDR3 nucleotides are TGTGCCAGCAGTTACGGGGCAGGGGGAGGCACAGATACGCAGTATTTT. This codes for CASSYGAGGGTDTQYF.

A note on this clone: It may be a read error: a sequence one base away is much more abundant. The V gene is TRBV4-3, the J gene TRBJ2-1; 8 positions agree with TRBD2. Trimming removed 5 bases from V and 9 bases from J; junction bases left unmatched: 12. The CDR3 extends over 15 amino acids. The germline V gene encodes CDR1 LGHNA and CDR2 YSLEER. The chain's CDR3 is CASSTGPAGDGEQFF. The CDR3 bases are TGCGCCAGCAGCACTGGCCCAGCGGGAGATGGTGAGCAGTTCTTC.

This clone has more than one count but fewer than ten. V gene TRBV15 combines with J gene TRBJ1-4; D call uncertain. Germline CDR1 reads LNHNV; CDR2 reads YYDKDF (reference sequence). Trimming removed 6 bases at V and 0 bases at J, with 11 bases between. The CDR3 totals 15 residues. The CDR3 sequence: CATRAAGSTNEKLFF. As DNA, the CDR3 is TGTGCCACCAGAGCCGCAGGATCAACTAATGAAAAACTGTTTTTT. The full variable domain, completed using reference TRBV15 and TRBJ1-4, is DAMVIQNPRYQVTQFGKPVTLSCSQTLNHNVMYWYQQKSSQAPKLLFHYYDKDFNNEADTPDNFQSRRPNTSFCFLDIRSPGLGDTAMYLCATRAAGSTNEKLFFGSGTQLSVL.

This rearrangement joins TRBV5-1 to TRBJ2-7; D ambiguous. V lost 1 base, J lost 4 bases, and 15 bases lay in between. CDR1 and CDR2 (germline): SGHRS, YFSETQ. This CDR3 comprises 15 residues. The CDR3 here is CASSLIYGILYEQYF. In nucleotides, the CDR3 is TGCGCCAGCAGCTTGATCTATGGGATTTTGTACGAGCAGTACTTC. The full variable domain, completed using reference TRBV5-1 and TRBJ2-7, is KAGVTQTPRYLIKTRGQQVTLSCSPISGHRSVSWYQQTPGQGLQFLFEYFSETQRNKGNFPGRFSGRQFSNSRSEMNVSTLELGDSALYLCASSLIYGILYEQYFGPGTRLTVT.

With regard to this clone: A far bigger clonotype differs at one base, so this is likely a read error. CDR3 residues: CASTIGGKSYEQYF. CDR3 DNA sequence: TGTGCCAGCACCATTGGGGGGAAATCCTACGAGCAGTACTTC. The V call is TRBV7-9, the J call TRBJ2-7; weak D call: TRBD2 (6 bases). Germline V gives CDR1 SEHNR, CDR2 FQNEAQ (reference sequence). V lost 7 bases and J 1 base, leaving 14 bases between the germline ends. The length of the CDR3 is 14 residues.

The rearrangement links TRBV2 to TRBJ1-2; 7 bases are shared with TRBD1. The V segment lost 6 bases and the J segment 4 bases; nucleotides outside the gene matches: 5. Germline values: CDR1 SNHLY, CDR2 FYNNEI. The CDR3 spans 13 residues. The CDR3 spells CASSSGGAYGYTF. Here the CDR3 DNA reads TGTGCCAGCAGCTCAGGGGGGGCCTATGGCTACACCTTC.

This clone was seen at least ten times. The V gene is TRBV28, the J gene TRBJ2-1; 13 bases map to TRBD2. CDR3 length: 14 residues. V lost 6 bases to trimming and J lost 5 bases; unmatched junction nucleotides: 1. The germline V gene has CDR1 MDHEN and CDR2 SYDVKM. CDR3 DNA sequence: TGTGCCAGCAGGGGACTAGCGGGGCACAATGAGCAGTTCTTC. Translated, it gives CASRGLAGHNEQFF.

CDR3 sequence reads: CASSGSTGRIEQFF. CDR3 coding DNA: TGTGCCAGCAGCGGTAGTACCGGACGGATTGAGCAGTTCTTC. The V gene is TRBV9, the J gene TRBJ2-1; D unclear. The CDR3 extends over 14 amino acids. The germline V and J ends were trimmed by 3 bases and 9 bases, with 16 bases remaining between them. CDR1 and CDR2 (germline): SGDLS, YYNGEE.

The chain is built from TRBV7-3 and TRBJ2-1, with D possibly being TRBD2 (5 bases). The CDR3 runs 14 residues. Looked up from germline, CDR1 is SGHTA and CDR2 is FQGTGA. Trimming shortened V by 0 bases and J by 9 bases, and 12 bases separated the two germline ends. For the CDR3, the DNA is TGTGCCAGCAGCTTAACAGCGGCTAGCAGTGAGCAGTTCTTC. Translating gives CASSLTAASSEQFF.

V gene TRBV20-1 combines with J gene TRBJ2-3; D gene ambiguous. The CDR3 totals 11 residues. Germline CDR1 is DFQATT and CDR2 is SNEGSKA (reference sequence). V lost 6 bases, J lost 6 bases, and 10 bases lay in between. In nucleotides, the CDR3 is TGCAGTGCCAAGGATCTGGATACGCAGTATTTT. Its protein product is CSAKDLDTQYF.

The rearrangement links TRBV27 to TRBJ2-7, with 7 bases aligning to TRBD2. The length of the CDR3 is 13 residues. J gave up 3 bases and V 5 bases, and 4 bases lay outside the gene matches. The germline gives CDR1 MNHEY, CDR2 SMNVEV (reference sequence). As DNA, the CDR3 is TGTGCCAGCAGTCCAGGGAGGGTCTACGAGCAGTACTTC. This gives the protein CASSPGRVYEQYF.

Concerning this clone: Being one base from a much bigger clone, this may be a read error. V and J are TRBV28 and TRBJ1-2; D is unresolved. Trimming stripped 2 bases from V and 5 bases from J, with 21 bases between. This CDR3 region has 17 residues. CDR1 is MDHEN, CDR2 SYDVKM, per germline. The CDR3 nucleotides read TGTGCCAGCAGTTTAATTTTGTGGGCGGAGAAGAATTATGGCTACACCTTC. Protein sequence: CASSLILWAEKNYGYTF.

This clone was seen only once. Just one base apart from a much larger clone, this may be a read error. The chain joins TRBV15 to TRBJ2-7; 8 bases match TRBD1. The CDR3 is made up of 16 amino acids. From germline, CDR1 is LNHNV and CDR2 YYDKDF (reference sequence). The chain's CDR3 is CAISREGGQVSYEQYF. The CDR3 nucleotides are TGTGCCATCAGCAGAGAGGGGGGACAGGTCTCCTACGAGCAGTACTTC. The full variable domain, rest sourced from reference TRBV15 and TRBJ2-7, is DAMVIQNPRYQVTQFGKPVTLSCSQTLNHNVMYWYQQKSSQAPKLLFHYYDKDFNNEADTPDNFQSRRPNTSFCFLDIRSPGLGDTAMYLCAISREGGQVSYEQYFGPGTRLTVT.